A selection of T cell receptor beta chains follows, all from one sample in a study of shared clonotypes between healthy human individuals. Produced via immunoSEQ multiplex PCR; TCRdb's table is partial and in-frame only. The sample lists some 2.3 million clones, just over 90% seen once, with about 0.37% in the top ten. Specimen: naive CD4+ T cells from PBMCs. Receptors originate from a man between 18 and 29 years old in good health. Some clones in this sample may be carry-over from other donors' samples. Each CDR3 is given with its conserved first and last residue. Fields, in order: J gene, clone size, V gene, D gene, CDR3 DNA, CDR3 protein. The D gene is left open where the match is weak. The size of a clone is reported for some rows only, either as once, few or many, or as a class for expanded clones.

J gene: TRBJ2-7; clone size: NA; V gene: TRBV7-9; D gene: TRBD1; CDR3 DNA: TGTGCCAGCAGCTTAGTGTCACAGGGGAACGAGCAGTACTTC; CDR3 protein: CASSLVSQGNEQYF
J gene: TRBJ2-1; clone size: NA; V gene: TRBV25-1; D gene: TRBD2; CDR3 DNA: TGTGCCAGCAGTGGTAATTGGGGACTACCCAACAATGAGCAGTTCTTC; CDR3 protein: CASSGNWGLPNNEQFF
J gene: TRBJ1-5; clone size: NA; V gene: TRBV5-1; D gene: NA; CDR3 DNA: TGCGCCAGCAGCTTAGTTCTCGGCGAGCCCCAGCATTTT; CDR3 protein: CASSLVLGEPQHF
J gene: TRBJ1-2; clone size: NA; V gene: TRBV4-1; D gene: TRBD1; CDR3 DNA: TGCGCCAGCAGCCAAACAGGACAGGGAGACTATGGCTACACCTTC; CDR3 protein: CASSQTGQGDYGYTF
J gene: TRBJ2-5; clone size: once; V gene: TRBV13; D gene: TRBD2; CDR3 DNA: TGTGCCAGCAGCACTCGACTAAGCGGGAGACAAGAGACCCAGTACTTC; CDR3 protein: CASSTRLSGRQETQYF
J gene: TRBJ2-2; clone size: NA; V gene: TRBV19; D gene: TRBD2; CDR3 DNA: TGTGCCAGTAGTAAATGGACTAGCGGGATCACCGGGGAGCTGTTTTTT; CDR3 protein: CASSKWTSGITGELFF
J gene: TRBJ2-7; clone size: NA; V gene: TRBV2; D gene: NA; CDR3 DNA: TGTGCCAGCAAAGGCTCAGGGTTCGAGCAGTACTTC; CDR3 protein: CASKGSGFEQYF
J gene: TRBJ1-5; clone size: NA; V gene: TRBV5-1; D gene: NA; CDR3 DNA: TGCGCCAGCAGCCTCGGGCCAAATGATCAGCCCCAGCATTTT; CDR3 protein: CASSLGPNDQPQHF
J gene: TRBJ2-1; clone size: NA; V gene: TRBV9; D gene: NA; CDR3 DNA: TGTGCCAGCAGCGTATTACCCAGCCTAAATGGCAATGAGCAGTTCTTC; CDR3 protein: CASSVLPSLNGNEQFF
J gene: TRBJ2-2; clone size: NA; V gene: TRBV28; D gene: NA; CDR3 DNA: TGTGCCAGCAGTTTGCCCCGCCAGGGGATCGGCACCGGGGAGCTGTTTTTT; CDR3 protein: CASSLPRQGIGTGELFF
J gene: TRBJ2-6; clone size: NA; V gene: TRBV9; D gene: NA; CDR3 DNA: TGTGCCAGCAGCGAACCGCCTGGGGCCAACGTCCTGACTTTC; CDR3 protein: CASSEPPGANVLTF
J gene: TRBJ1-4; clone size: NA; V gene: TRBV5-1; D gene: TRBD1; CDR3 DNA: TGTGCCAGCAGCTGGGGACAGAATGAAAAACTGTTTTTT; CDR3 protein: CASSWGQNEKLFF
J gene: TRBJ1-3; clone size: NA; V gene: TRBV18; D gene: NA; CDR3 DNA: TGTGCCAGCTCACCATCCGGGTCCAACTCTGGAAACACCATATATTTT; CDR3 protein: CASSPSGSNSGNTIYF
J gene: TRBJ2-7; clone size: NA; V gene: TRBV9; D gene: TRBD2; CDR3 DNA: TGTGCCAGCAGCACGGGACTAGCGGGATTATCCTACGAGCAGTACTTC; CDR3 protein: CASSTGLAGLSYEQYF
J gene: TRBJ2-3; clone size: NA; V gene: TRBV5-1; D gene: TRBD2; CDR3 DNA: TGCGCCAGCAGCCTCGGGACTAGCGGAGGAGGGGCAGATACGCAGTATTTT; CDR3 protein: CASSLGTSGGGADTQYF
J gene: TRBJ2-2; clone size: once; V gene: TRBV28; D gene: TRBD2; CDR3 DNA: TGTGCCAGCAGTACCCCGTCGGGGGGCACCGGGGAGCTGTTTTTT; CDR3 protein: CASSTPSGGTGELFF
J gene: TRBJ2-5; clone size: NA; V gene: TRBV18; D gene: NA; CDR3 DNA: TGTGCCAGCTCCCCATGGGTCAGCCAAGAGACCCAGTACTTC; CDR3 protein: CASSPWVSQETQYF
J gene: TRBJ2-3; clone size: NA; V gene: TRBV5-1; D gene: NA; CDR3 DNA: TGCGCCAGCAGCTTGGCGGTTCGAGATACGCAGTATTTT; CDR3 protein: CASSLAVRDTQYF
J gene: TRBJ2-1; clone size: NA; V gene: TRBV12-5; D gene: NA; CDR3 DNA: TGTGCTAGTGGTTTGGTAATAATCAAACCCAGTGAGCAGTTCTTC; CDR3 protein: CASGLVIIKPSEQFF
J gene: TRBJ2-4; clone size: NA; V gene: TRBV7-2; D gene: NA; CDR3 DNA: TGTGCCAGCAGCTTAGGTGGCGAGAACATTCAGTACTTC; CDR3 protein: CASSLGGENIQYF